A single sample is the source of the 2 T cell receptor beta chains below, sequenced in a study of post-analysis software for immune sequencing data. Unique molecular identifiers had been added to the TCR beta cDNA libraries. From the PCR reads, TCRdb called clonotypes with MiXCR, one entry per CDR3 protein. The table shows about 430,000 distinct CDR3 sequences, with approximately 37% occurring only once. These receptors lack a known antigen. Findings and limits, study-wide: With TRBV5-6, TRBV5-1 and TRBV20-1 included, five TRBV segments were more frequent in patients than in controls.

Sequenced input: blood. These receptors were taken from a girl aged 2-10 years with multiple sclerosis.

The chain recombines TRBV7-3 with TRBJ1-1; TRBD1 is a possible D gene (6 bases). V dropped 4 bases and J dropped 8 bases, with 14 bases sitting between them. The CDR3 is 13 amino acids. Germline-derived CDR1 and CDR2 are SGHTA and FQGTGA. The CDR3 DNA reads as TGTGCCAGCAGCTCCATGCAGGGGATGGAAGCTTTCTTT. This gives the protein CASSSMQGMEAFF. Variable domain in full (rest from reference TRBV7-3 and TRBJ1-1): GAGVSQTPSNKVTEKGKYVELRCDPISGHTALYWYRQSLGQGPEFLIYFQGTGAADDSGLPNDRFFAVRPEGSVSTLKIQRTERGDSAVYLCASSSMQGMEAFFGQGTRLTVV.

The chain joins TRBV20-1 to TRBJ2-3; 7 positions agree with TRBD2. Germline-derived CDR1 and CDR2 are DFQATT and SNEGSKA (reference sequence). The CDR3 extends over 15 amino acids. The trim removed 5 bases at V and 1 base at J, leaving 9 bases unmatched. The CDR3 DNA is TGCAGTGCTCTCCCCTCTAGCGGTCGCACAGATACGCAGTATTTT. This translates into CSALPSSGRTDTQYF.